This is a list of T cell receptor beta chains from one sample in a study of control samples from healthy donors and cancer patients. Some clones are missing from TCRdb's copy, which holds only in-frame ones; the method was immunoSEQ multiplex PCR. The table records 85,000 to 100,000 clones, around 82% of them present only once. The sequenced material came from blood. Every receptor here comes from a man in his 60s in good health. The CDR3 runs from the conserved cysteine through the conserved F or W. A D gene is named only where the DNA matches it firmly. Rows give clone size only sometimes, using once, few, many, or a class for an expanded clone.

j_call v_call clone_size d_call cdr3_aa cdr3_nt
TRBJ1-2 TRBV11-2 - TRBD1 CASSLESPRGLDYGYTF TGTGCCAGCAGCTTAGAGTCCCCCAGGGGGCTGGACTATGGCTACACCTTC
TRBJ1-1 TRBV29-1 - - CSVERGMNTEAFF TGCAGCGTTGAACGGGGAATGAACACTGAAGCTTTCTTT
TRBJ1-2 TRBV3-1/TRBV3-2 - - CASSPGPYRDYGYTF TGTGCCAGCAGCCCCGGACCGTATCGGGACTATGGCTACACCTTC
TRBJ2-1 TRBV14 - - CASSPDYLDEQFF TGTGCCAGCAGCCCGGACTATTTGGATGAGCAGTTCTTC
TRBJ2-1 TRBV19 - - CASSIMSYNEQFF TGTGCCAGTAGTATTATGAGCTACAATGAGCAGTTCTTC
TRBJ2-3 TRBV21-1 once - CASSKRRQMPDTQYF TGTGCCAGCAGCAAACGCAGACAGATGCCAGATACGCAGTATTTT
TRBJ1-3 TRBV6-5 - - CASAGRREGNTIYF TGTGCCAGCGCGGGACGCCGGGAGGGAAACACCATATATTTT
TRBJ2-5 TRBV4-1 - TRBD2 CASSQGWGGIQETQYF TGCGCCAGCAGCCAAGGGTGGGGGGGGATCCAAGAGACCCAGTACTTC
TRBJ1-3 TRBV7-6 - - CASSSDPFSGNTIYF TGTGCCAGCAGCTCGGACCCATTCTCTGGAAACACCATATATTTT
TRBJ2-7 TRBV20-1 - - CSAKSGHGQYF TGCAGTGCTAAGTCCGGACATGGGCAGTACTTC
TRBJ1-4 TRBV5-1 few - CASSLAPTGTNEKLFF TGCGCCAGCAGCTTGGCCCCTACGGGAACTAATGAAAAACTGTTTTTT
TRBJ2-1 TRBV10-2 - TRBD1 CASSEWTGYNEQFF TGCGCCAGCAGTGAGTGGACAGGATACAATGAGCAGTTCTTC
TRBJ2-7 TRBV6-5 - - CASSSRGGGSYEQYF TGTGCCAGCAGTTCCCGGGGAGGGGGTTCCTACGAGCAGTACTTC
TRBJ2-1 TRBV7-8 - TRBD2 CASSLAPGLAVNEQFF TGTGCCAGCAGCTTAGCGCCGGGACTAGCGGTCAATGAGCAGTTCTTC
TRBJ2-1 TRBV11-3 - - CASSLGQATLVDEQFF TGTGCCAGCAGCTTAGGACAGGCCACTTTAGTGGATGAGCAGTTCTTC
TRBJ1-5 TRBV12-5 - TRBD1 CASGLLQQGAWNQPQHF TGTGCTAGTGGTTTGCTCCAACAGGGGGCTTGGAATCAGCCCCAGCATTTT
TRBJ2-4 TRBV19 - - CASSIGGDSNIQYF TGTGCCAGTAGTATAGGCGGGGACAGTAACATTCAGTACTTC
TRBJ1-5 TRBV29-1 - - CSVAKGGNQPQHF TGCAGCGTTGCCAAGGGTGGCAATCAGCCCCAGCATTTT
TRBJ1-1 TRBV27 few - CASSSNTEAFF TGTGCCAGCAGTTCGAACACTGAAGCTTTCTTT
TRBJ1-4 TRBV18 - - CASSPGRDEKLFF TGTGCCAGCTCACCGGGTCGGGATGAAAAACTGTTTTTT
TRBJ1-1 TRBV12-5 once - CASAWEGSTEAFF TGTGCTAGTGCTTGGGAGGGTTCCACTGAAGCTTTCTTT
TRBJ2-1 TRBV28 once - CASSLSITVYEQFF TGTGCCAGCAGTTTAAGTATTACAGTTTATGAGCAGTTCTTC
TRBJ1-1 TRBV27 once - CASSLIAGVRTEAFF TGTGCCAGCAGTTTAATCGCAGGGGTTCGAACTGAAGCTTTCTTT
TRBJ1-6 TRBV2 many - CASSLQSYNSPLHF TGTGCCAGCAGTCTACAGAGCTATAATTCACCCCTCCACTTT
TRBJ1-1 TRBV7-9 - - CASSSAKEAFF TGTGCCAGCAGCTCAGCGAAAGAAGCTTTCTTT
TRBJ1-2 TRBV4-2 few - CASSQDDGRGGYTF TGTGCCAGCAGCCAAGATGACGGTCGGGGTGGCTACACCTTC
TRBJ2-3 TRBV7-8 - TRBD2 CASLKRGAGVPTDTQYF TGTGCCAGCCTGAAGAGAGGGGCGGGGGTTCCCACAGATACGCAGTATTTT
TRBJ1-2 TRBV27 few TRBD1 CASRGQGNYGYTF TGTGCCAGCAGGGGACAGGGGAACTATGGCTACACCTTC
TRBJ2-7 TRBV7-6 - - CASSLALGGYEQYF TGTGCCAGCAGCTTAGCGCTGGGCGGCTACGAGCAGTACTTC
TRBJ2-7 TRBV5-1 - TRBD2 CASSPVSGGEQYF TGCGCCAGCAGCCCTGTCTCGGGAGGCGAGCAGTACTTC
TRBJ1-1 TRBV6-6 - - CASSPQMGLNTEAFF TGTGCCAGCAGCCCGCAGATGGGGCTGAACACTGAAGCTTTCTTT
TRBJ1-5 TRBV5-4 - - CASSRDGGRRNQPQHF TGTGCCAGCAGCCGCGACGGGGGCAGGCGGAATCAGCCCCAGCATTTT
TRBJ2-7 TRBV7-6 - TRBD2 CASSLMAGGREQYF TGTGCCAGCAGCTTAATGGCGGGAGGGCGCGAGCAGTACTTC
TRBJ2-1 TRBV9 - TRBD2 CASSVWATSGNEQFF TGTGCCAGCAGCGTATGGGCGACTAGCGGCAATGAGCAGTTCTTC
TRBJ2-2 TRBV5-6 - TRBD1 CASSPPGQGTGELFF TGTGCCAGCAGCCCACCGGGACAGGGCACCGGGGAGCTGTTTTTT
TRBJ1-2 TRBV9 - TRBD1 CASSDSRTGGNYGYTF TGTGCCAGCAGCGATTCTAGGACAGGGGGTAACTATGGCTACACCTTC
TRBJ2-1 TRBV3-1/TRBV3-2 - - CASSRSSLGGAYNEQFF TGTGCCAGCAGCCGTTCTTCCCTGGGGGGGGCTTACAATGAGCAGTTCTTC
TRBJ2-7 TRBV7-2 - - CASSAGTRTYEQYF TGTGCCAGCAGTGCGGGGACTCGGACCTACGAGCAGTACTTC
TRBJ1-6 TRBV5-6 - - CASSRLDSTESYNSPHHF TGTGCCAGCAGCCGATTAGACTCAACTGAATCCTATAATTCACCCCACCACTTT
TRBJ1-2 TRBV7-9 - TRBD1 CASSFGMTGRDYGYTF TGTGCCAGCAGCTTTGGTATGACAGGGAGGGACTATGGCTACACCTTC
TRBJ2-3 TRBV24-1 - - CATSFPQGSSTDTQYF TGTGCCACCAGTTTTCCCCAAGGATCTAGCACAGATACGCAGTATTTT
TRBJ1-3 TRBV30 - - CAFTSDGYSGNTIYF TGTGCCTTTACTTCGGACGGGTACTCTGGAAACACCATATATTTT
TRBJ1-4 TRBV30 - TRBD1 CAWSRNRGTIGGTVATNEKLFF TGTGCCTGGAGCCGAAACAGGGGTACGATAGGAGGAACCGTTGCAACTAATGAAAAACTGTTTTTT
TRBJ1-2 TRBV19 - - CALGGKEWNYGYTF TGTGCCCTCGGGGGCAAGGAATGGAACTATGGCTACACCTTC
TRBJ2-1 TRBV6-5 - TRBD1 CASRGRQGIFNEQFF TGTGCCAGCAGGGGACGACAGGGGATATTCAATGAGCAGTTCTTC
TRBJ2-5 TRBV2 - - CASRSVGEAKGTQYF TGTGCCAGCAGATCTGTTGGCGAGGCCAAGGGGACCCAGTACTTC
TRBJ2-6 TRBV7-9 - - CASSTTGTGANVLTF TGTGCCAGCTCTACCACGGGGACTGGGGCCAACGTCCTGACTTTC
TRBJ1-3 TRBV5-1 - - CASRDRGAGNTIYF TGCGCCAGCAGGGATAGGGGGGCTGGAAACACCATATATTTT
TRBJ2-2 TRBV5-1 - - CASSLEPGARTGELFF TGCGCCAGCAGCTTGGAGCCGGGGGCGCGGACCGGGGAGCTGTTTTTT
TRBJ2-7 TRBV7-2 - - CASSLAFTYEQYF TGTGCCAGCAGCTTGGCTTTCACCTACGAGCAGTACTTC
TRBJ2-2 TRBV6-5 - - CASRPETFNTGELFF TGTGCCAGCAGGCCGGAGACCTTTAACACCGGGGAGCTGTTTTTT
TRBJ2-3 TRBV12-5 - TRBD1 CASGLGAGGRVGTDTQYF TGTGCTAGTGGTTTGGGAGCAGGGGGCAGGGTTGGCACAGATACGCAGTATTTT